This T cell receptor (beta chain) was documented in a study of monozygotic twins with inflammatory bowel disease. Two nested PCRs, of approximately 16 and 9 cycles, processed TCRalpha and TCRbeta cDNA. Using the 5' RACE reads, TCRdb records one entry per CDR3 protein without DNA. This sample's table reports 300,000 to 450,000 distinct CDR3 sequences. Researchers collected roughly 2.3 ml of blood per donor. Regarding the study as a whole: No difference was seen in repertoire similarity between concordant and discordant twins, possibly from limited power.

On this clonotype: Antigen unknown.

CDR3 length: 15 residues. The V gene's germline CDR1 is MDHEN and CDR2 SYDVKM. The sequencing sample was made of blood. The J gene is TRBJ2-3, the V gene TRBV28; the TRBD1 assignment by TCRdb is unverifiable without DNA. The receptor's source is a human donor with ulcerative colitis or Crohn's disease, or a healthy co-twin of an affected twin (not recorded which). The CDR3 reads CASSLLGGFSDTQYF.